The 17 T cell receptor beta chains below come from one sample, sequenced in a study of blood T cells in healthy people across ages. A second PCR, run for roughly 7 to 11 cycles, used a sample-barcoded 5' primer plus a J-beta primer mix. TCRdb processed the 5' RACE reads anew with MiXCR; each CDR3 protein has one entry. This table holds some 790,000 distinct CDR3 sequences, more than 25% found once. Sample: blood. These receptors originate from a woman at least 80 years old in good health.

This clonotype was detected many times. The V and J genes are TRBV7-2 and TRBJ2-7; 7 positions match TRBD1. Trimming removed 7 bases from V and 4 bases from J; junction bases left unmatched: 10. The CDR3 spans 14 residues. CDR1 is SGHTA and CDR2 is FQGNSA in the germline V gene. As DNA, the CDR3 is TGTGCCAGCACCAGGACAGGCGGGCCTTACGAGCAGTACTTC. This codes for CASTRTGGPYEQYF.

This clonotype was seen at least ten times. V is TRBV7-2 and J is TRBJ1-5; 7 nucleotides line up with TRBD1. The CDR3 has 15 residues. V lost 1 base, J lost 0 bases, and 0 bases stayed unmatched. The V gene's germline CDR1 is SGHTA and CDR2 FQGNSA. The CDR3 reads CASSLEGASNQPQHF. DNA of the CDR3: TGTGCCAGCAGCTTAGAGGGGGCTAGCAATCAGCCCCAGCATTTT.

This clonotype was counted ten times or more. The chain employs TRBV7-9 and TRBJ2-5, with D possibly being TRBD1 (6 bases). Looked up from germline, CDR1 is SEHNR and CDR2 is FQNEAQ (reference sequence). The CDR3 contains 13 residues. Trimming removed 6 bases from V and 4 bases from J, with 12 bases in between. The CDR3 loop is CASSNTGPETQYF. CDR3 nucleotides: TGTGCCAGCAGTAATACAGGGCCAGAGACCCAGTACTTC.

In its sample, this clonotype was seen a few times. The chain links TRBV20-1 to TRBJ1-6, with unresolved D. The CDR3 length is 14 residues. Trimming left V 4 bases short and J 0 bases short, with 7 bases between. Germline V lookup: CDR1 DFQATT, CDR2 SNEGSKA (reference sequence). CDR3 DNA: TGCAGTGCTATACAGAGCTCCTATAATTCACCCCTCCACTTT. Its protein is CSAIQSSYNSPLHF.

To note about this clonotype: A much larger clonotype is one base distant, so this may be a read error. The chain is built from TRBV6-2 or TRBV6-3 and TRBJ2-5; possibly TRBD1 for D (6 bases). The CDR3 totals 13 residues. Germline V lookup: CDR1 MNHEY, CDR2 SVGEGT. Trimming removed 5 bases at V and 11 bases at J, with 18 bases between. CDR3 sequence reads: CASSRTANNEQYF. The CDR3 DNA is TGTGCCAGCAGTCGGACAGCAAACAATGAGCAGTACTTC.

This clonotype showed up many times. V and J are TRBV6-2 or TRBV6-3 and TRBJ2-7; maybe TRBD1 (5 bases). Deletions cut 9 bases from V and 1 base from J, with 16 bases between. CDR1 and CDR2 (germline): MNHEY, SVGEGT. The CDR3 runs 14 residues. For the CDR3, the DNA is TGTGCCAGTCAATGGACACCTCTATCCTACGAGCAGTACTTC. It yields the protein CASQWTPLSYEQYF.

This rearrangement joins TRBV6-6 to TRBJ2-1, with 9 bases fitting TRBD2. With V trimmed by 5 bases and J by 9 bases, 8 bases remained unmatched. Germline CDR1 reads MNHNY; CDR2 reads SVGAGI (reference sequence). The CDR3 has 14 residues. The CDR3 protein is CASSQRGAPTEQFF. CDR3 coding DNA: TGTGCCAGCAGTCAGCGGGGGGCCCCAACTGAGCAGTTCTTC.

The chain carries TRBV7-2 and TRBJ2-4; 10 positions match TRBD1. The CDR3 sequence is 15 residues long. Germline values: CDR1 SGHTA, CDR2 FQGNSA. V dropped 5 bases and J dropped 8; count of bases not matched to a gene: 9. CDR3 coding DNA: TGTGCCAGCAGCCGACTCGGGACAGGGGAGGACATTCAGTACTTC. This encodes CASSRLGTGEDIQYF. Full variable domain (missing parts from reference TRBV7-2 and TRBJ2-4): GAGVSQSPSNKVTEKGKDVELRCDPISGHTALYWYRQSLGQGLEFLIYFQGNSAPDKSGLPSDRFSAERTGGSVSTLTIQRTQQEDSAVYLCASSRLGTGEDIQYFGAGTRLSVL.

The sample holds many counts of this clonotype. This rearrangement joins TRBV20-1 to TRBJ2-4, with 7 bases lining up with TRBD1. Trimming at V came to 3 bases and at J to 5 bases, leaving 7 bases not matched to a gene. In germline, CDR1 is DFQATT, CDR2 SNEGSKA (reference sequence). The CDR3 has 14 residues. CDR3 nucleotides: TGCAGTGCTAGGGGACAGACAACCGAAAACATTCAGTACTTC. The encoded protein is CSARGQTTENIQYF.

This clonotype came up many times. This chain links TRBV7-2 with TRBJ1-2, with 7 bases matching TRBD1. J was trimmed by 1 base and V by 8 bases; bases with no gene match: 4. From germline, CDR1 is SGHTA and CDR2 FQGNSA. The CDR3 runs 13 residues. The CDR3, as DNA: TGTGCCAGCGGGGGACAGCTTAACTATGGCTACACCTTC. The encoded protein is CASGGQLNYGYTF.

The chain employs TRBV30 and TRBJ2-5; D is undetermined. This CDR3 contains 13 residues. The germline CDR1 and CDR2 sequences are GTSNPN and SVGIG (reference sequence). V lost 5 bases and J 5 bases, leaving 15 bases between the germline ends. The chain's CDR3 is CAWARLRTETQYF. DNA for the CDR3: TGTGCCTGGGCCCGTTTAAGAACCGAGACCCAGTACTTC.

This rearrangement joins TRBV12-3 or TRBV12-4 to TRBJ2-2, with 9 bases identical to TRBD2. This CDR3 has 15 amino acids. V was clipped by 4 bases and J by 2 bases; unmatched bases: 2. CDR3 region: CASSSGLANTGELFF. CDR3 DNA: TGTGCCAGCAGTTCGGGACTAGCCAACACCGGGGAGCTGTTTTTT.

This clonotype appeared a single time. One base away lies a much larger clone, so this may be a sequencing read error. This sequence joins TRBV7-6 and TRBJ1-6, with 8 bases identical to TRBD1. The germline CDR1 and CDR2 sequences are SGHVS and FNYEAQ. The CDR3 totals 13 residues. The CDR3, as DNA: TGTGTCAGCAGGCGGACAGGGAGATCACCCCTCCACTTT. Translation gives CVSRRTGRSPLHF. Full variable domain (rest looked up from reference TRBV7-6 and TRBJ1-6): GAGVSQSPRYKVTKRGQDVALRCDPISGHVSLYWYRQALGQGPEFLTYFNYEAQQDKSGLPNDRFSAERPEGSISTLTIQRTEQRDSAMYRCVSRRTGRSPLHFGNGTRLTVT.

This clonotype has just one count. The chain couples TRBV19 to TRBJ1-6; D is undetermined. V was clipped by 3 bases and J by 9 bases, with 18 bases between them. CDR1 is LNHDA and CDR2 is SQIVND in the germline V gene (reference sequence). The CDR3 spans 16 residues. CDR3 amino acids: CASSMGGRLEGSPLHF. In DNA, the CDR3 is TGTGCCAGTAGTATGGGAGGCCGCCTCGAAGGTTCACCCCTCCACTTT.

Here the CDR3 reads CASTTDLAGGSTYQETQYF. The CDR3 nucleotides are TGTGCCAGCACCACAGATCTAGCGGGGGGGAGCACGTACCAAGAGACCCAGTACTTC. The chain carries TRBV12-3 or TRBV12-4 and TRBJ2-5, with 12 bases matching TRBD2. Losses at the gene ends were 7 bases for V and 0 bases for J; bases not matched to a gene: 15. This CDR3 region has 19 residues.

The V call is TRBV20-1, the J call TRBJ1-6; possibly TRBD1 for D (5 bases). The CDR3 covers 13 residues. CDR1 and CDR2 (germline): DFQATT, SNEGSKA (reference sequence). CDR3 nucleotide sequence: TGCAGCGCCGCGTGGGACGCCAGTTCACCCCTCCACTTT. Its protein product is CSAAWDASSPLHF.

V usage is TRBV20-1 and J usage is TRBJ2-4, with 8 bases identical to TRBD2. The J call is uncertain, as TRBJ2-7 better fits the DNA end. The CDR3 covers 17 residues. The V gene's germline CDR1 is DFQATT and CDR2 SNEGSKA (reference sequence). The CDR3 loop reads CSARPTEREWTQYEQYF. The CDR3 DNA follows: TGCAGTGCTAGGCCTACCGAGCGGGAGTGGACCCAATACGAGCAGTACTTC.